This TCR beta chain comes out of a study of T cell responses to AZD1222 COVID-19 vaccine. Study outcomes and limitations: Every sample of the repertoires postdated the peak T cell response. White British ancestry dominated among donors, who included more females, and clonal diversity was possibly underestimated.

As concerns this clone: Its antigen is unidentified.

Method: immunoSEQ multiplex PCR; TCRdb's copy keeps in-frame clones and lacks some. The sample lists 150,000 to 200,000 clones; about 88% were seen once. The length of the CDR3 is 15 residues. The trim removed 6 bases at V and 6 bases at J, leaving 6 bases unmatched. Germline CDR1 reads MDHEN; CDR2 reads SYDVKM. This specimen consisted of peripheral blood, obtained on day 0 of AZD1222 vaccination. V is TRBV28 and J is TRBJ2-7; TRBD2 agrees at 15 bases. The TCR sequence derives from an adult in good health. DNA of the CDR3: TGTGCCAGCAGGCCGCCGGGACTAGCGGGAGGCGAGCAGTACTTC. It translates to CASRPPGLAGGEQYF.